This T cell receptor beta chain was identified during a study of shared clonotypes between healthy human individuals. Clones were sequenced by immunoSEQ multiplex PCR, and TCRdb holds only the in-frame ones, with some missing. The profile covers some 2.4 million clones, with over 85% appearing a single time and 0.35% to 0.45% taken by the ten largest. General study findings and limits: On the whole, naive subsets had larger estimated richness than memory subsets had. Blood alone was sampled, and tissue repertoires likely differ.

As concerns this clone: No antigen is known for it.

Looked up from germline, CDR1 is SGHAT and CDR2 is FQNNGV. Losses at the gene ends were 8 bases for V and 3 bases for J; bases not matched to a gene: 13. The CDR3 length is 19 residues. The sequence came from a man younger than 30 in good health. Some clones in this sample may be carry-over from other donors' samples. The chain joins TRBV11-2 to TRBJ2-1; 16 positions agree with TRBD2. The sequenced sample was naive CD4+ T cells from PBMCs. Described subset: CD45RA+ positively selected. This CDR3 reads CASRPGTSGRARGYNEQFF. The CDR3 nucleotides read TGTGCCAGCCGGCCGGGGACTAGCGGGAGGGCCCGGGGCTACAATGAGCAGTTCTTC.